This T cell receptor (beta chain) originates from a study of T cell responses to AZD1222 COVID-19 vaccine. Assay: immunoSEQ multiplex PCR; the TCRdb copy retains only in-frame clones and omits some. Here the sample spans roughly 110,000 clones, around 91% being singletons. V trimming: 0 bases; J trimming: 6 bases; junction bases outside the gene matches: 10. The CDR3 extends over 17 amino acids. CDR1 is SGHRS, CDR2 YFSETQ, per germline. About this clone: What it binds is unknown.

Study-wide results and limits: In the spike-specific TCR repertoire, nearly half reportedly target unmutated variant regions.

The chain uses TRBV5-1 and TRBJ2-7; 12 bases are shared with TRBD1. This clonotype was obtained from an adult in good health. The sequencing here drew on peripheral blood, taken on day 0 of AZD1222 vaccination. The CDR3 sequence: CASSLDGWDRGRGEQYF. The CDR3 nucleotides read TGCGCCAGCAGCTTGGATGGGTGGGACAGGGGGCGAGGCGAGCAGTACTTC.